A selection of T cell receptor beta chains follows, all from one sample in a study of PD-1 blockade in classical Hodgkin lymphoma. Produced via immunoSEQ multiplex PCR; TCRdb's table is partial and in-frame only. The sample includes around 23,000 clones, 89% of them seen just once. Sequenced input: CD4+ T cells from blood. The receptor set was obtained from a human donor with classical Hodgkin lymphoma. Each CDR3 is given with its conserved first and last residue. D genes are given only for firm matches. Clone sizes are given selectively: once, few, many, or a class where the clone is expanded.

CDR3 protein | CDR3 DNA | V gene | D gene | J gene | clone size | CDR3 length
CASSPPQPDYGYTF | TGTGCCAGCAGCCCGCCTCAACCAGACTATGGCTACACCTTC | TRBV14 | . | TRBJ1-2 | . | 14
CASSQQGRSAEAFF | TGTGCCAGCAGCCAGCAGGGACGGAGCGCTGAAGCTTTCTTT | TRBV28 | . | TRBJ1-1 | . | 14
CASRQGNDNEQFF | TGTGCCAGTCGACAGGGGAACGACAATGAGCAGTTCTTC | TRBV19 | TRBD1 | TRBJ2-1 | . | 13
CASSQVRTGTSGGALYNEQFF | TGTGCCAGCAGCCAAGTCAGGACCGGGACTAGCGGGGGGGCCTTATACAATGAGCAGTTCTTC | TRBV4-2 | TRBD2 | TRBJ2-1 | . | 21
CASSLVLADTQYF | TGTGCCAGCAGCTTAGTCCTGGCAGATACGCAGTATTTT | TRBV11-2 | . | TRBJ2-3 | . | 13
CAISESSSAAYEQYF | TGTGCCATCAGTGAGTCGAGCAGCGCCGCCTACGAGCAGTACTTC | TRBV10-3 | . | TRBJ2-7 | . | 15
CASSPREETQYF | TGTGCCAGTAGCCCCCGGGAAGAGACCCAGTACTTC | TRBV19 | . | TRBJ2-5 | . | 12
CASRSVAGANEQFF | TGTGCCAGCAGATCGGTAGCGGGAGCGAATGAGCAGTTCTTC | TRBV2 | TRBD2 | TRBJ2-1 | . | 14
CASSLKSYEQYF | TGTGCCAGCAGCTTGAAGAGCTACGAGCAGTACTTC | TRBV5-6 | . | TRBJ2-7 | . | 12
CASSSSQGVGNEKLFF | TGCGCCAGCAGTTCTTCTCAGGGGGTTGGGAATGAAAAACTGTTTTTT | TRBV4-3 | TRBD1 | TRBJ1-4 | . | 16
CASSLESPGLVTDTQYF | TGTGCCAGCAGCTTAGAGTCTCCGGGACTTGTCACAGATACGCAGTATTTT | TRBV7-2 | . | TRBJ2-3 | . | 17
CASSSRLAGTDTQYF | TGTGCCAGCAGCTCCCGACTAGCGGGAACAGATACGCAGTATTTT | TRBV7-9 | TRBD2 | TRBJ2-3 | . | 15
CASRTGSPSNYGYTF | TGTGCCAGTAGAACAGGGAGCCCTTCTAACTATGGCTACACCTTC | TRBV19 | . | TRBJ1-2 | once | 15
CASSLVMGSMNTEAFF | TGCGCCAGCAGCTTGGTCATGGGATCCATGAACACTGAAGCTTTCTTT | TRBV5-1 | . | TRBJ1-1 | . | 16
CASSFFINEQFF | TGTGCCAGCAGTTTTTTTATCAATGAGCAGTTCTTC | TRBV28 | . | TRBJ2-1 | . | 12
CASSDRGGLRYEKLFF | TGTGCCAGCAGTGATCGAGGGGGTTTACGGTACGAAAAACTGTTTTTT | TRBV25-1 | . | TRBJ1-4 | . | 16
CASSGGTLTGPGYTF | TGTGCCAGCAGCGGGGGGACGCTGACAGGACCTGGCTACACCTTC | TRBV5-5 | . | TRBJ1-2 | . | 15
CASSEARGGNQPQHF | TGTGCCAGCAGTGAAGCGAGGGGAGGCAATCAGCCCCAGCATTTT | TRBV25-1 | . | TRBJ1-5 | . | 15
CASSTQGGSYEQYF | TGTGCCAGTAGTACCCAGGGCGGCTCCTACGAGCAGTACTTC | TRBV19 | . | TRBJ2-7 | . | 14
CASRSGTSGRPQETQYF | TGCGCCAGCAGGTCCGGGACTAGCGGGAGGCCACAAGAGACCCAGTACTTC | TRBV10-2 | TRBD2 | TRBJ2-5 | . | 17
CASTGSSYNSPLHF | TGTGCCAGCACCGGCAGCTCCTATAATTCACCCCTCCACTTT | TRBV28 | . | TRBJ1-6 | . | 14
CASSQGTGDYEQYF | TGTGCCAGCAGTCAAGGGACAGGGGACTACGAGCAGTACTTC | TRBV6-5 | TRBD1 | TRBJ2-7 | . | 14
CASSLQGASGLAPYF | TGTGCCAGCAGTTTACAGGGGGCATCAGGACTAGCTCCGTATTTT | TRBV6-6 | . | TRBJ2-3 | . | 15
CASSLILGSYNEQFF | TGTGCCAGCAGCTTAATCCTGGGCTCCTACAATGAGCAGTTCTTC | TRBV11-3 | . | TRBJ2-1 | . | 15
CASSQDRGDYGYTF | TGCGCCAGCAGCCAAGACCGGGGGGACTATGGCTACACCTTC | TRBV4-1 | . | TRBJ1-2 | once | 14
CASSPGTGWYEAFF | TGTGCCAGCAGCCCCGGGACAGGATGGTATGAAGCTTTCTTT | TRBV5-4 | TRBD1 | TRBJ1-1 | . | 14
CASSALVQTTGELFF | TGTGCCAGCAGCGCGCTCGTCCAAACCACCGGGGAGCTGTTTTTT | TRBV9 | . | TRBJ2-2 | once | 15
CACRQGYGYTF | TGTGCCTGCCGACAGGGTTATGGCTACACCTTC | TRBV30 | TRBD1 | TRBJ1-2 | . | 11
CSARVGQTAFF | TGCAGTGCTAGAGTTGGGCAAACGGCTTTCTTT | TRBV20-1 | . | TRBJ1-1 | few | 11
CASNWLDGNYGYTF | TGTGCCAGCAATTGGTTGGACGGAAACTATGGCTACACCTTC | TRBV28 | . | TRBJ1-2 | . | 14
CASSIAQGAYEQYF | TGTGCCAGTAGTATCGCCCAGGGCGCGTACGAGCAGTACTTC | TRBV19 | . | TRBJ2-7 | . | 14
CATRRTGLETQYF | TGTGCCACCCGAAGAACAGGTTTGGAGACCCAGTACTTC | TRBV15 | . | TRBJ2-5 | once | 13
CASREQIMNTEAFF | TGTGCCAGCAGGGAACAGATCATGAACACTGAAGCTTTCTTT | TRBV2 | . | TRBJ1-1 | . | 14
CASSLRPPVLASSDTQYF | TGTGCCAGCAGCTTACGCCCCCCCGTCCTAGCGTCATCAGATACGCAGTATTTT | TRBV7-2 | . | TRBJ2-3 | . | 18
CASSFGGTYEQYF | TGTGCCAGCAGCTTTGGGGGAACCTACGAGCAGTACTTC | TRBV7-9 | . | TRBJ2-7 | . | 13
CASSLRPGQESYNEQFF | TGTGCCAGCAGCTTACGACCGGGGCAGGAAAGCTACAATGAGCAGTTCTTC | TRBV11-2 | . | TRBJ2-1 | . | 17
CASSYLAGGPLYEQYF | TGTGCCAGCAGTTACCTAGCGGGAGGGCCGTTATACGAGCAGTACTTC | TRBV6-5 | TRBD2 | TRBJ2-7 | . | 16
CASSPPGATEAFF | TGTGCCAGCTCACCACCGGGAGCCACTGAAGCTTTCTTT | TRBV18 | . | TRBJ1-1 | . | 13
CASSLAPNEKLFF | TGTGCCAGCAGCTTAGCCCCTAATGAAAAACTGTTTTTT | TRBV11-2 | . | TRBJ1-4 | . | 13